The clone carrying this TCR beta chain was recorded a few times. The template for TCR beta VDJ and CDR3 sequence profiling was genomic DNA. TCRdb re-derived calls from the reads in MiXCR, one entry per CDR3 protein. The sample gives 180,000 or so distinct CDR3 sequences, about half of which show up once; under 3.5% is in the top ten. This entry comes from a study of CD8+CD57+ T cells in acquired aplastic anemia. Study-level background: 3.2 ug was the average amount of DNA from sorted CD4+ and CD8+ cells. Healthy-donor CD4+ cells averaged about 11 million reads.

Germline-derived CDR1 and CDR2 are MDHEN and SYDVKM. This CDR3 has 16 residues. V gave up 4 bases and J gave up 3 bases; unmatched junction bases: 12. The chain joins TRBV28 to TRBJ2-7, with 7 positions matching TRBD1. The sequence came from a human donor in good health. The sequenced sample was sorted CD4+, CD8+, or CD8+CD57+ T cells (not recorded which) from PBMCs. CDR3 sequence (DNA): TGTGCCAGCAGTTCGGTAGGGACAGCCGGTAACTACGAGCAGTACTTC. As protein: CASSSVGTAGNYEQYF. Full variable domain (missing parts from reference TRBV28 and TRBJ2-7): DVKVTQSSRYLVKRTGEKVFLECVQDMDHENMFWYRQDPGLGLRLIYFSYDVKMKEKGDIPEGYSVSREKKERFSLILESASTNQTSMYLCASSSVGTAGNYEQYFGPGTRLTVT.